The clone carrying this T cell receptor beta chain was found a few times. Antigen unknown. This sample is drawn from a study of blood T cells in healthy people across ages. A sample-barcoded 5' primer and a J-beta primer mix were used in a second PCR of roughly 7 to 12 cycles. Each single sample gave us at least 3 million CDR3-containing paired-end reads. MiXCR was run by TCRdb on the 5' RACE reads, yielding one entry per CDR3 protein. The sample contains over 600,000 distinct CDR3 sequences, roughly 20% of which appear only once. The CDR3 sequence is 16 residues long. From germline, CDR1 is SGDLS and CDR2 YYNGEE. V trimming: 3 bases; J trimming: 5 bases; junction bases outside the gene matches: 9. Whole-study results and caveats: With age, beta diversity per million T cells declined roughly linearly, significantly by over 35.

The clonotype was recovered from a man aged 70 or older in good health. This sequence joins TRBV9 and TRBJ2-5, with 11 bases fitting TRBD2. Sequencing was performed on blood. The CDR3 loop is CASSGNLAGGWETQYF. DNA for the CDR3: TGTGCCAGCAGCGGAAACCTAGCGGGAGGATGGGAGACCCAGTACTTC.